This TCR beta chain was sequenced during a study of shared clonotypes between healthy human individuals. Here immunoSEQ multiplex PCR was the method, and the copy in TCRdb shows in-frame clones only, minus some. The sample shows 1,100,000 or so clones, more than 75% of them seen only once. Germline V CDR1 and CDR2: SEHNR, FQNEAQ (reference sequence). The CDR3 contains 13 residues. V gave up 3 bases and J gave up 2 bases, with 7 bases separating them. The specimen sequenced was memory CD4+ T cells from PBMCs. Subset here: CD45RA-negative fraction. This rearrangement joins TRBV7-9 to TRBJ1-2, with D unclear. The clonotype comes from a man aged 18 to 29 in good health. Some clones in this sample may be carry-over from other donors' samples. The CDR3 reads CASSFAKNYGYTF. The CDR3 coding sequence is TGTGCCAGCAGCTTCGCAAAAAACTATGGCTACACCTTC.